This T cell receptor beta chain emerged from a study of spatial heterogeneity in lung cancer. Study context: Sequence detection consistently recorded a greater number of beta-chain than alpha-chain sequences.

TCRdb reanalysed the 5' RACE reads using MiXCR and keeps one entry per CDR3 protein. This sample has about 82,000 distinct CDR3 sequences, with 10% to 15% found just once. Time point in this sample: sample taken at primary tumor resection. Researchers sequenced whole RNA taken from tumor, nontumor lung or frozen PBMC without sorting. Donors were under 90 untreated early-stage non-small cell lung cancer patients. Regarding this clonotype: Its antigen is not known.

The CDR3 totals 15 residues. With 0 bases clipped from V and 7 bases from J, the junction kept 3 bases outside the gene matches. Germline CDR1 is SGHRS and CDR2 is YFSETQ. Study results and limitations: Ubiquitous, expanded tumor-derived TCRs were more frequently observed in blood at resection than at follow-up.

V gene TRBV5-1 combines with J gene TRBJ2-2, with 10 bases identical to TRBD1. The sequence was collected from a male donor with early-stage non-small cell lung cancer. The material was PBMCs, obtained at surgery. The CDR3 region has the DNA TGCGCCAGCAGCTTGGGACAGGGGGCAGGCGGGGAGCTGTTTTTT. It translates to CASSLGQGAGGELFF.